Following are 12 T cell receptor beta chains from one sample sequenced in a study of T cell responses to AZD1222 COVID-19 vaccine. Method: immunoSEQ multiplex PCR; TCRdb's copy keeps in-frame clones and lacks some. The table lists 45,000 to 60,000 clones, roughly 80% of them singletons. The sequenced sample was peripheral blood, obtained on day 0 of AZD1222 vaccination. These receptors came from an adult in good health.

This chain joins TRBV30 and TRBJ2-7, with D uncertain. CDR3 length equals 13 residues. Trimming removed 0 bases from V and 2 bases from J, with 8 bases in between. Germline V gene data show CDR1 as GTSNPN and CDR2 as SVGIG (reference sequence). CDR3 sequence reads: CAWSVKQAYEQYF. CDR3 in DNA: TGTGCCTGGAGTGTTAAACAAGCCTACGAGCAGTACTTC.

This clone was recorded a few times. This chain connects TRBV12-3 or TRBV12-4 to TRBJ1-5, with TRBD1 matching over 7 bases. This CDR3 spans 13 amino acids. After removal of 6 bases from V and 4 bases from J, the junction contained 3 bases not matched to a gene. The DNA for the CDR3 is TGTGCCAGCAGCGACAGGGTTAATCAGCCCCAGCATTTT. Translation: CASSDRVNQPQHF.

The chain employs TRBV12-3 or TRBV12-4 and TRBJ2-4; D not certain. Trimming cost V 5 bases and J 14 bases, with 16 bases left between them. The CDR3 has 12 amino acids. The DNA for the CDR3 is TGTGCCAGCAGTCAGACTCCCAAAGTGGAGTACTTC. This codes for CASSQTPKVEYF.

The chain joins TRBV29-1 to TRBJ1-2; 9 bases fit TRBD1. CDR1 is SQVTM and CDR2 is ANQGSEA in the germline V gene. This CDR3 has 13 amino acids. V was pared by 4 bases and J by 5 bases, with 5 bases of the junction left unmatched. The CDR3 spells CSVVGTGSYGYTF. The CDR3 DNA reads TGCAGCGTTGTAGGGACAGGGAGTTATGGCTACACCTTC.

The chain couples TRBV30 to TRBJ1-5; TRBD1 aligns across 9 bases. CDR1 is GTSNPN, CDR2 SVGIG, per germline (reference sequence). With 5 bases clipped from V and 6 bases from J, the junction kept 5 bases outside the gene matches. This CDR3 spans 13 amino acids. The CDR3 DNA follows: TGTGCCTGGGATACAGGGGGCGGTCAGCCCCAGCATTTT. It encodes CAWDTGGGQPQHF. The full variable domain, its missing parts supplied by reference TRBV30 and TRBJ1-5, is SQTIHQWPATLVQPVGSPLSLECTVEGTSNPNLYWYRQAAGRGLQLLFYSVGIGQISSEVPQNLSASRPQDRQFILSSKKLLLSDSGFYLCAWDTGGGQPQHFGDGTRLSIL.

V and J are TRBV25-1 and TRBJ1-1; the D is unclear. V was cut by 5 bases and J by 7 bases, with 17 bases left in between. Looked up from germline, CDR1 is MGHDK and CDR2 is SYGVNS. This CDR3 region has 14 residues. The CDR3 region has the DNA TGTGCCAGCAGTCTCGAGGGAGGCCGCGATGAAGCTTTCTTT. It is translated as CASSLEGGRDEAFF. Drawing the rest from reference TRBV25-1 and TRBJ1-1, the complete variable domain is EADIYQTPRYLVIGTGKKITLECSQTMGHDKMYWYQQDPGMELHLIHYSYGVNSTEKGDLSSESTVSRIRTEHFPLTLESARPSHTSQYLCASSLEGGRDEAFFGQGTRLTVV.

The V gene is TRBV5-1, the J gene TRBJ2-5; D unresolved. The V and J ends lost 0 bases and 5 bases respectively, with 2 bases between them. The CDR3 extends over 11 amino acids. Germline-derived CDR1 and CDR2 are SGHRS and YFSETQ. CDR3 sequence reads: CASSLDETQYF. The CDR3, as DNA: TGCGCCAGCAGCTTGGACGAGACCCAGTACTTC. The full variable domain, its missing parts supplied by reference TRBV5-1 and TRBJ2-5, is KAGVTQTPRYLIKTRGQQVTLSCSPISGHRSVSWYQQTPGQGLQFLFEYFSETQRNKGNFPGRFSGRQFSNSRSEMNVSTLELGDSALYLCASSLDETQYFGPGTRLLVL.

This clone was observed a single time. The gene calls are TRBV28 and TRBJ2-7; no clear D gene. The CDR3 consists of 14 residues. The germline V gene encodes CDR1 MDHEN and CDR2 SYDVKM. Trimming cost V 6 bases and J 0 bases, with 12 bases left between them. The DNA of the CDR3 is TGTGCCAGCAGCCAGTCTGGGGTCTCCTACGAGCAGTACTTC. Translation: CASSQSGVSYEQYF.

The rearrangement uses TRBV7-9 and TRBJ2-3; 9 bases line up with TRBD1. The germline V gene has CDR1 SEHNR and CDR2 FQNEAQ (reference sequence). The junction had 9 bases not matched to a gene; V was cut back by 0 bases and J by 2 bases. The CDR3 is made up of 18 amino acids. Here the CDR3 reads CASSLASWGTGSTDTQYF. CDR3 DNA sequence: TGTGCCAGCAGCTTAGCATCTTGGGGGACAGGGTCCACAGATACGCAGTATTTT.

The genes are TRBV5-5 and TRBJ2-5; D is ambiguous. Germline assignment: CDR1 SGHKS and CDR2 YYEKEE (reference sequence). Trimming cost V 0 bases and J 0 bases, with 9 bases left between them. The CDR3 sequence is 15 residues long. As DNA, the CDR3 is TGTGCCAGCAGCTTGGTCGCAGCTTACCAAGAGACCCAGTACTTC. Its translation: CASSLVAAYQETQYF.

CDR3 sequence reads: CASSLGNTGELFF. CDR3 bases: TGCGCCAGCAGCTTGGGAAACACCGGGGAGCTGTTTTTT. This sequence joins TRBV5-1 and TRBJ2-2, with D uncertain. The CDR3 runs 13 residues. Per the germline V gene, CDR1 is SGHRS and CDR2 is YFSETQ. Trimming removed 0 bases from V and 2 bases from J, with 2 bases in between.

The chain joins TRBV25-1 to TRBJ2-1, with 9 nucleotides matching TRBD2. The V segment lost 6 bases and the J segment 9 bases; nucleotides outside the gene matches: 9. The CDR3 length is 14 residues. Germline lookup yields CDR1 MGHDK and CDR2 SYGVNS. The CDR3 DNA reads as TGTGCCAGCAGCGCGGGACTAGCTCAGGGTGAGCAGTTCTTC. Protein: CASSAGLAQGEQFF. Filled out from reference TRBV25-1 and TRBJ2-1, the complete variable domain reads EADIYQTPRYLVIGTGKKITLECSQTMGHDKMYWYQQDPGMELHLIHYSYGVNSTEKGDLSSESTVSRIRTEHFPLTLESARPSHTSQYLCASSAGLAQGEQFFGPGTRLTVL.